Sequencing of this T cell receptor beta chain was carried out in a study of regulatory T cells in long-lasting Graves disease. This clonotype was seen only a few times. Sample time point: persistent/refractory GD, antithyroid drugs over 5 years with positive TRAb. Generation of the TCR library employed RNA extracted from PBMCs. In germline, CDR1 is LNHDA, CDR2 SQIVND (reference sequence). V gave up 7 bases and J gave up 4 bases, with 14 bases separating them. The CDR3 is made up of 15 amino acids. The authors built TCR beta libraries using iRepertoire HTBI primers and Arm-PCR of CDR3 regions. TCRdb re-called the multiplex PCR reads with MiXCR, one entry per CDR3 protein. The repertoire holds roughly 400,000 distinct CDR3 sequences, roughly a fifth seen once, with around an eighth in the top ten.

This chain links TRBV19 with TRBJ2-6; TRBD2 is a possible D gene (7 bases). Sequencing was performed on peripheral blood mononuclear cells (PBMCs), taken when the disease was refractory, from a patient treated with antithyroid drugs. The clonotype was recovered from a female donor with Graves disease. Here the CDR3 DNA reads TGTGCCAGTATAGAAGGGGGGGCGGGGGCCAACGTCCTGACTTTC. Its protein is CASIEGGAGANVLTF.